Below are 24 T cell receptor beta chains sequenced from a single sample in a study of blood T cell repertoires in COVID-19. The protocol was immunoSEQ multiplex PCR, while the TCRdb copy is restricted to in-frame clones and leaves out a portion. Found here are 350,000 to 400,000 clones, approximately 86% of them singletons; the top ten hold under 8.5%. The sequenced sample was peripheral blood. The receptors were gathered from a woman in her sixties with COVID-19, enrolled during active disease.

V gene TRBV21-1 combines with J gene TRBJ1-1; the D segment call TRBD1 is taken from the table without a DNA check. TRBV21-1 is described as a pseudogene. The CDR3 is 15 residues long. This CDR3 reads CASSLPGTEKEKAFF. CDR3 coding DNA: TGTGCCAGCAGCCTGCCCGGGACAGAGAAGGAAAAAGCTTTCTTT.

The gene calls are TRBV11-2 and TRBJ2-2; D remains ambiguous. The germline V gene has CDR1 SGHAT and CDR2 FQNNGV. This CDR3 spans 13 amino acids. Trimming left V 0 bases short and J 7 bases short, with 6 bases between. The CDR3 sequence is CASSLDRLGELFF. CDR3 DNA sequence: TGTGCCAGCAGCTTAGATAGACTCGGGGAGCTGTTTTTT.

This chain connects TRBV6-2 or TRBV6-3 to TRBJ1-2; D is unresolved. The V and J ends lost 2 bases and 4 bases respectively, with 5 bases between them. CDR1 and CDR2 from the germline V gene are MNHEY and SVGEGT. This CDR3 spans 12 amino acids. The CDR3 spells CASSYRVYGYTF. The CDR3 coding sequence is TGTGCCAGCAGTTACCGAGTCTATGGCTACACCTTC.

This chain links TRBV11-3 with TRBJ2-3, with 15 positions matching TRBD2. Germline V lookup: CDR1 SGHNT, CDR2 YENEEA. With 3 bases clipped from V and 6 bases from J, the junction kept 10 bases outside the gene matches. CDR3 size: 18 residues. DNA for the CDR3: TGTGCCAGCAGCTTCAAGGGGACTAGCGGGGGGTCCCGGGATACGCAGTATTTT. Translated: CASSFKGTSGGSRDTQYF.

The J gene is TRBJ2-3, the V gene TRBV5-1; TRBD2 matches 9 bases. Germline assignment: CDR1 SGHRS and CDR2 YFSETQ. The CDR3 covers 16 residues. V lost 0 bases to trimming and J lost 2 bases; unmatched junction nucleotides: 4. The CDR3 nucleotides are TGCGCCAGCAGCTTGGAGGCTAGCGGGAACACAGATACGCAGTATTTT. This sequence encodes CASSLEASGNTDTQYF.

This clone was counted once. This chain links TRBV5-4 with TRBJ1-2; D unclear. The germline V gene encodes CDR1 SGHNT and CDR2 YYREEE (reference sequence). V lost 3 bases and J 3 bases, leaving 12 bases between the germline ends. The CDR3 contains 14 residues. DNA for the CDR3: TGTGCCAGCAGCTCCCTACTACCGGACTATGGCTACACCTTC. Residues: CASSSLLPDYGYTF.

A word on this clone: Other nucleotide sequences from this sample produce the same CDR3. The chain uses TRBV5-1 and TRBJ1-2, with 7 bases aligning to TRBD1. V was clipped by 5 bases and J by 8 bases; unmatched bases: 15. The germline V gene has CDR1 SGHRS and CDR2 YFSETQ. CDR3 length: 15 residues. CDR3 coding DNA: TGCGCCAGCAGTTTGACTTTAGGGGCAGGGGGGGGCTACACCTTC. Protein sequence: CASSLTLGAGGGYTF.

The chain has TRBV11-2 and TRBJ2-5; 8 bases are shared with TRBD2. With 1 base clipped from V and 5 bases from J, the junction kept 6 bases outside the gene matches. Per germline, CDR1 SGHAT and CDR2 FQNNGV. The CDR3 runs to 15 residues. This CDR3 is CASSLVGGVVETQYF. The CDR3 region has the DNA TGTGCCAGCAGCTTAGTCGGGGGGGTGGTGGAGACCCAGTACTTC. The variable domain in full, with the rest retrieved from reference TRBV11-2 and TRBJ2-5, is EAGVAQSPRYKIIEKRQSVAFWCNPISGHATLYWYQQILGQGPKLLIQFQNNGVVDDSQLPKDRFSAERLKGVDSTLKIQPAKLEDSAVYLCASSLVGGVVETQYFGPGTRLLVL.

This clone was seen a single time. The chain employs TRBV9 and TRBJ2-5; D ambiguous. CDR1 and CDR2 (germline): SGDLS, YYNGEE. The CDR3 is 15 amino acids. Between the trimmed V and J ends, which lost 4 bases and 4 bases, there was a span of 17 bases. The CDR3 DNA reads TGTGCCAGCAGCCTACTTTTTGATCTCGGAGAGACCCAGTACTTC. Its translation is CASSLLFDLGETQYF.

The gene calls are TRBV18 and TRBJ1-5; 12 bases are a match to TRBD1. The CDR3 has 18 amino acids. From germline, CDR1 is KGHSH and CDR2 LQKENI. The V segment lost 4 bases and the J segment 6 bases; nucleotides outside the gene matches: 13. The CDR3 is CASSQSGTGGVVSQPQHF. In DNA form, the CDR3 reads TGTGCCAGCTCACAATCCGGGACAGGGGGCGTGGTGAGTCAGCCCCAGCATTTT. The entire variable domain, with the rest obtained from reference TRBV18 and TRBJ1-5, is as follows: NAGVMQNPRHLVRRRGQEARLRCSPMKGHSHVYWYRQLPEEGLKFMVYLQKENIIDESGMPKERFSAEFPKEGPSILRIQQVVRGDSAAYFCASSQSGTGGVVSQPQHFGDGTRLSIL.

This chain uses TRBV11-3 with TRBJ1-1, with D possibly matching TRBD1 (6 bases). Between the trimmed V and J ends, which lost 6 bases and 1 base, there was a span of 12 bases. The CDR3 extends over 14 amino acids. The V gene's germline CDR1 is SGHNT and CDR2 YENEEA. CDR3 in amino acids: CASSWNRANTEAFF. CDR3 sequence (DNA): TGTGCCAGCAGTTGGAACAGGGCGAACACTGAAGCTTTCTTT.

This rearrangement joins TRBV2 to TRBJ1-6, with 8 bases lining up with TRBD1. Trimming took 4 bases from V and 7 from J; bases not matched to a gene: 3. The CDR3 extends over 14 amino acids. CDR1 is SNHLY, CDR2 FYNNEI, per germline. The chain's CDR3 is CASSVAGGNSPLHF. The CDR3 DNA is TGTGCCAGCAGTGTAGCAGGGGGCAATTCACCCCTCCACTTT.

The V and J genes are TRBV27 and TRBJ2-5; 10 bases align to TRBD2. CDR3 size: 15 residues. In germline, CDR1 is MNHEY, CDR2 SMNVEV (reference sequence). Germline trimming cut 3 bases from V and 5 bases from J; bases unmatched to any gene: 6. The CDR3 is CASSLFSGGAETQYF. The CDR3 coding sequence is TGTGCCAGCAGTTTGTTCAGCGGGGGGGCCGAGACCCAGTACTTC.

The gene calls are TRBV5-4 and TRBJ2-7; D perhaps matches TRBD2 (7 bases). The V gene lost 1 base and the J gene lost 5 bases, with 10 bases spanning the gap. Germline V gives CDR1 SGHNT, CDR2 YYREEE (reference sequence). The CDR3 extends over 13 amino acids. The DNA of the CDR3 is TGTGCCAGCAGCTTGACGGGGGGCCACGAGCAGTACTTC. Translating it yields CASSLTGGHEQYF.

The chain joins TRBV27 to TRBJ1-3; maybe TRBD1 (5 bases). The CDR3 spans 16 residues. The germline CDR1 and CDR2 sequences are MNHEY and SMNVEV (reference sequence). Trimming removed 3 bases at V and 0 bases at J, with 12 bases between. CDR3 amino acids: CASSFRQPTSGNTIYF. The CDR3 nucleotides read TGTGCCAGCAGTTTCCGACAGCCAACCTCTGGAAACACCATATATTTT.

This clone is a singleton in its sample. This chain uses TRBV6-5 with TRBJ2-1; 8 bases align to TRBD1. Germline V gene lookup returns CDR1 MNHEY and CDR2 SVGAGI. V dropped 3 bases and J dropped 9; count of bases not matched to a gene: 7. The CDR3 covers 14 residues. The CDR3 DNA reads TGTGCCAGCAGTTATACAGGGGGGAAGAGTGAGCAGTTCTTC. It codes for CASSYTGGKSEQFF.

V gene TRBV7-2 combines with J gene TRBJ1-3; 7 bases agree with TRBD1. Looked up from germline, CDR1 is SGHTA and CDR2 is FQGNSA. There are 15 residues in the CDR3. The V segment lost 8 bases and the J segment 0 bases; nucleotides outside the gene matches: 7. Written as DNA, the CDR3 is TGTGCCAGCGCCGAGGGGGCTCTCTCTGGAAACACCATATATTTT. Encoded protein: CASAEGALSGNTIYF.

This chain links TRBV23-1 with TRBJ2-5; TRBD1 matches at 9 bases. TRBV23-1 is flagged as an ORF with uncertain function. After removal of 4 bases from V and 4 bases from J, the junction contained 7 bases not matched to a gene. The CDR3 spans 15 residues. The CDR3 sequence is CASSPPGQGGETQYF. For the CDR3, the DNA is TGCGCCAGCAGTCCCCCGGGACAGGGAGGAGAGACCCAGTACTTC.

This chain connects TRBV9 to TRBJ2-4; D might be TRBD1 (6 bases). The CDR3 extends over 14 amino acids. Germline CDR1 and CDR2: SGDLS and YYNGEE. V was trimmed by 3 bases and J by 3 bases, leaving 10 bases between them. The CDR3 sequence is CASSGRDNKNIQYF. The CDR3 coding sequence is TGTGCCAGCAGCGGAAGGGACAACAAAAACATTCAGTACTTC.

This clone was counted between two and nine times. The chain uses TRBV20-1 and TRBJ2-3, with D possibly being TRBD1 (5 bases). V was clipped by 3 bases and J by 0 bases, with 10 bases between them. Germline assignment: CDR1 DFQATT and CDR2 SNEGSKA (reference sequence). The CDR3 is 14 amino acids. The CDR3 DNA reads TGCAGTGCTAGTAGGTGGGGCAGCACAGATACGCAGTATTTT. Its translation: CSASRWGSTDTQYF.

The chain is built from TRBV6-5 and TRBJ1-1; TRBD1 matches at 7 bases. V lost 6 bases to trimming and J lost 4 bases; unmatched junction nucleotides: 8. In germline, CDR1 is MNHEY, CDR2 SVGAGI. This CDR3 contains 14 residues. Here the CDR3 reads CASSSSTGTTEAFF. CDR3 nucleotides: TGTGCCAGCAGCTCGTCGACAGGGACCACTGAAGCTTTCTTT.

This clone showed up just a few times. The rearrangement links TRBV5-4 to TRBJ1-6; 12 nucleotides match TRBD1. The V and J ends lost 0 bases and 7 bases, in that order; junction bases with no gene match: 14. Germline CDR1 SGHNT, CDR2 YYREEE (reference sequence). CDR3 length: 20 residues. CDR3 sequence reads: CASSLGPRGQGAKLNSPLHF. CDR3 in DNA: TGTGCCAGCAGCTTGGGTCCCCGGGGACAGGGGGCGAAACTGAATTCACCCCTCCACTTT.

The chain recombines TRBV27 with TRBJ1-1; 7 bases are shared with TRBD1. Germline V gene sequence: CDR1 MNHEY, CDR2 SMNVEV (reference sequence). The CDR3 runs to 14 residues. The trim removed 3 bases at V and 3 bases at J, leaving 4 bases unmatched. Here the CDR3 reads CASSFRDRDTEAFF. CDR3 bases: TGTGCCAGCAGTTTCCGGGACAGAGACACTGAAGCTTTCTTT.

The CDR3 reads CASSLFAGGRNEQFF. In DNA form, the CDR3 reads TGTGCCAGCAGTTTGTTTGCGGGGGGGCGGAATGAGCAGTTCTTC. The rearrangement uses TRBV27 and TRBJ2-1; TRBD2 aligns across 9 bases. Germline V gene sequence: CDR1 MNHEY, CDR2 SMNVEV (reference sequence). The CDR3 totals 15 residues. The V gene end was trimmed by 3 bases and the J gene end by 7 bases; junction bases not matched to a gene: 7.